This TCR beta chain came from a study of blood T cell repertoires in COVID-19. The CDR3 sequence is 13 residues long. With 3 bases removed from V and 5 bases from J, the gap between germline ends came to 11 bases. Libraries were prepared by immunoSEQ multiplex PCR; TCRdb keeps only in-frame clonotypes and omits some of them. The sample records approximately 210,000 clones, 70% to 90% being singletons. This chain uses TRBV12-3 or TRBV12-4 with TRBJ2-7, with D hard to call. Sequencing was carried out using peripheral blood. This receptor was obtained from a woman in her 40s who had recovered from COVID-19. The CDR3, as DNA: TGTGCCAGCAGTTTTAGTCTAGGAGACGAGCAGTACTTC. Protein product: CASSFSLGDEQYF.